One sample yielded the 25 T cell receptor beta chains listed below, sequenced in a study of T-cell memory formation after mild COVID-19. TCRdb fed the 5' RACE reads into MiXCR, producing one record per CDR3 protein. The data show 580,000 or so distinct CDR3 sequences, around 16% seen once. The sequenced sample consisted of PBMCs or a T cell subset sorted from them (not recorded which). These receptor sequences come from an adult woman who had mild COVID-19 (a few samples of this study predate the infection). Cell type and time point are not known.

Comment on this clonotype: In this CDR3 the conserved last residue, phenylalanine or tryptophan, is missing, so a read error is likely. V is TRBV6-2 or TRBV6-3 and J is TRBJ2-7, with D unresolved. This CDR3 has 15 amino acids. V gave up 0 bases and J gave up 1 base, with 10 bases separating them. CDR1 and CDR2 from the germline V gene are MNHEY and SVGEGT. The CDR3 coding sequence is TGTGCCAGCAGTTACTCGAAGAAGCCTTCCTACGAGCAGTACTCC. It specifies CASSYSKKPSYEQYS.

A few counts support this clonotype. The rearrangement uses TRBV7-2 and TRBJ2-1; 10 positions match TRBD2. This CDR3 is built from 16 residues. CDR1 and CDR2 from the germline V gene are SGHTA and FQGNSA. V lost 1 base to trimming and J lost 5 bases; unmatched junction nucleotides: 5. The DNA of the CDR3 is TGTGCCAGCAGCTTAGAAGCACTAGCGGGGCACAATGAGCAGTTCTTC. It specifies CASSLEALAGHNEQFF. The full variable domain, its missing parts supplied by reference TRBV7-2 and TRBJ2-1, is GAGVSQSPSNKVTEKGKDVELRCDPISGHTALYWYRQSLGQGLEFLIYFQGNSAPDKSGLPSDRFSAERTGGSVSTLTIQRTQQEDSAVYLCASSLEALAGHNEQFFGPGTRLTVL.

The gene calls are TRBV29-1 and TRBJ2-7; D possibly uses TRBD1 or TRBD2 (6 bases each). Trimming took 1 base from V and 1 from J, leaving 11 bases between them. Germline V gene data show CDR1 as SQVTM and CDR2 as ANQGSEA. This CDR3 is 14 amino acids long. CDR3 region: CSVEAGGGSYEQYF. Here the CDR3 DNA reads TGCAGCGTTGAAGCCGGGGGCGGGTCCTACGAGCAGTACTTC.

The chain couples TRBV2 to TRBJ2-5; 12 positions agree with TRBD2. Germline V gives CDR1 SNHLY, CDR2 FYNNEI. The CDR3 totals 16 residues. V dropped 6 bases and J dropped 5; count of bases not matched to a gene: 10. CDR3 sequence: CASSPTSGGFGETQYF. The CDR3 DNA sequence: TGTGCCAGCAGCCCCACTAGCGGGGGGTTCGGGGAGACCCAGTACTTC.

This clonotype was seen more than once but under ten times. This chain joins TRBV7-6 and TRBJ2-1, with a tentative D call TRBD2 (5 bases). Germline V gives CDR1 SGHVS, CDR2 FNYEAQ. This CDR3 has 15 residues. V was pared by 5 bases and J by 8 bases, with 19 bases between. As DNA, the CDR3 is TGTGCCAGCAGCCAACAGCCTGGGTTTAGCGATGAGCAGTTCTTC. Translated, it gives CASSQQPGFSDEQFF. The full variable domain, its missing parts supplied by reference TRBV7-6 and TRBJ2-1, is GAGVSQSPRYKVTKRGQDVALRCDPISGHVSLYWYRQALGQGPEFLTYFNYEAQQDKSGLPNDRFSAERPEGSISTLTIQRTEQRDSAMYRCASSQQPGFSDEQFFGPGTRLTVL.

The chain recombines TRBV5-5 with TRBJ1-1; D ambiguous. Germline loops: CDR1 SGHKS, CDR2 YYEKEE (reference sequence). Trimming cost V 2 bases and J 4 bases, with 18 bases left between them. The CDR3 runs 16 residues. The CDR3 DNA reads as TGTGCCAGCAGCTTAATGTTCCCAATACGTGGCACTGAAGCTTTCTTT. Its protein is CASSLMFPIRGTEAFF.

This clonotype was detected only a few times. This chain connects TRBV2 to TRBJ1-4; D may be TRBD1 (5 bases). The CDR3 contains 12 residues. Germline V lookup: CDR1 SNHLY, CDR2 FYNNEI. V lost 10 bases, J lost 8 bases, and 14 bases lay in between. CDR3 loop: CAILGGSEKLFF. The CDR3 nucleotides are TGTGCCATCCTCGGGGGGAGCGAAAAACTGTTTTTT.

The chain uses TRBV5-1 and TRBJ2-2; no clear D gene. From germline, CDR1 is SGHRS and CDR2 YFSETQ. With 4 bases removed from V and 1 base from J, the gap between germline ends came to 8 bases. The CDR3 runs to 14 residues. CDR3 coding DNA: TGCGCCAGCAGCCCTTCGCGGAACACCGGGGAGCTGTTTTTT. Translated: CASSPSRNTGELFF. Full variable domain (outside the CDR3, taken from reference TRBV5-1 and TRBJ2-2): KAGVTQTPRYLIKTRGQQVTLSCSPISGHRSVSWYQQTPGQGLQFLFEYFSETQRNKGNFPGRFSGRQFSNSRSEMNVSTLELGDSALYLCASSPSRNTGELFFGEGSRLTVL.

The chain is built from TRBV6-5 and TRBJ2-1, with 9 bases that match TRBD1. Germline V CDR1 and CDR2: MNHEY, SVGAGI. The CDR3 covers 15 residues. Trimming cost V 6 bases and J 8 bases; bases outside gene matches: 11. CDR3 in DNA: TGTGCCAGCAGGCGGTCCCGGGACAGGGCCCATGAGCAGTTCTTC. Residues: CASRRSRDRAHEQFF.

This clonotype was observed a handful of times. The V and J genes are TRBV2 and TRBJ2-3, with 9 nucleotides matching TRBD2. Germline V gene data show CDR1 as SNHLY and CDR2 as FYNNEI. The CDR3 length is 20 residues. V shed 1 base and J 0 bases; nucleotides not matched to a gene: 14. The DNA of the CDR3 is TGTGCCAGCAGTGAAGACGGGGAGCGGGAGGATCACACTAGCACAGATACGCAGTATTTT. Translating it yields CASSEDGEREDHTSTDTQYF.

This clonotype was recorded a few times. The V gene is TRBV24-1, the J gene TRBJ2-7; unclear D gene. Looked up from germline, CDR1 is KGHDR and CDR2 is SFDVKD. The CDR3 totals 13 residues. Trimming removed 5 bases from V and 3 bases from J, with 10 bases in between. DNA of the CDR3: TGTGCCACCAGTGGCGGCCATAGCTACGAGCAGTACTTC. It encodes CATSGGHSYEQYF.

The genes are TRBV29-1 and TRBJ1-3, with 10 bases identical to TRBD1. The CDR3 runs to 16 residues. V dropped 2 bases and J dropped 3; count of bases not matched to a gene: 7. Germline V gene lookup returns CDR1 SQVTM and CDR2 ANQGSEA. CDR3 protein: CSVESLGTGDGNTIYF. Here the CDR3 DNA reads TGCAGCGTTGAAAGCCTAGGGACAGGGGATGGAAACACCATATATTTT.

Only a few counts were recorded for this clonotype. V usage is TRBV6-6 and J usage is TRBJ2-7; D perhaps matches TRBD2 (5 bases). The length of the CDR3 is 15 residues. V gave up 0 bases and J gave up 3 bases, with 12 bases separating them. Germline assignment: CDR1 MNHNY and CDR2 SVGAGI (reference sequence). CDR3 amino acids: CASSYSNAGGYEQYF. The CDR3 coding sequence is TGTGCCAGCAGTTACTCCAACGCAGGAGGCTACGAGCAGTACTTC.

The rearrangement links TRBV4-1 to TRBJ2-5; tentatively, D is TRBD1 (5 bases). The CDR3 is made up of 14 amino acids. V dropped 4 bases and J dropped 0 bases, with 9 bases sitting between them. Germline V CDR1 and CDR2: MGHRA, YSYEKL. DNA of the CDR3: TGCGCCAGCAGCCCAGGGTGGAACCAAGAGACCCAGTACTTC. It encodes CASSPGWNQETQYF.

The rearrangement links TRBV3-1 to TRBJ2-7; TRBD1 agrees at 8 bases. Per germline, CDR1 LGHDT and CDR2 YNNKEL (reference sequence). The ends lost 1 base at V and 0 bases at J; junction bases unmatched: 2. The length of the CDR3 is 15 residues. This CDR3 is CASSQADRGSYEQYF. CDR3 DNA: TGTGCCAGCAGCCAAGCCGACAGGGGCTCCTACGAGCAGTACTTC.

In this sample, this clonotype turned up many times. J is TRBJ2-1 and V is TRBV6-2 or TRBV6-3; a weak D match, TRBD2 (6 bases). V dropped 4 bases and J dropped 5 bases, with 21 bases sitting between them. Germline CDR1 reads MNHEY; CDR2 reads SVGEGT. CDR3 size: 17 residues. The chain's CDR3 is CASSSSRGTQLNNEQFF. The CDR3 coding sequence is TGTGCCAGCAGTTCTTCCCGCGGGACGCAACTTAACAATGAGCAGTTCTTC.

CDR3 sequence: CAWSWPFSYEQYF. In DNA form, the CDR3 reads TGTGCCTGGAGTTGGCCTTTCTCCTACGAGCAGTACTTC. This chain uses TRBV30 with TRBJ2-7; D not resolved. The CDR3 loop spans 13 amino acids. Germline V gene lookup returns CDR1 GTSNPN and CDR2 SVGIG (reference sequence). The V and J ends lost 2 bases and 0 bases respectively, with 8 bases between them.

The CDR3 DNA is TGTGCCAGCAGCCTGACATCGGGCGGGGTAGCGGGGGCACGATACTACAATGAGCAGTTCTTC. Encoded protein: CASSLTSGGVAGARYYNEQFF. The chain links TRBV7-2 to TRBJ2-1, with 9 bases lining up with TRBD2. V shed 5 bases, J shed 3 bases, and the junction held 23 bases outside the gene matches. Germline loops: CDR1 SGHTA, CDR2 FQGNSA. This CDR3 spans 21 amino acids.

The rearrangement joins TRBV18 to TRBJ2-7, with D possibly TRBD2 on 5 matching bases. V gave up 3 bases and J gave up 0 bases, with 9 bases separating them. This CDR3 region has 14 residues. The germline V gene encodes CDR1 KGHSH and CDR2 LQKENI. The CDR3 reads CASSPEDFSYEQYF. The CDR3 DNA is TGTGCCAGCTCACCCGAGGACTTCTCCTACGAGCAGTACTTC. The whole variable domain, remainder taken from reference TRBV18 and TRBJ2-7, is NAGVMQNPRHLVRRRGQEARLRCSPMKGHSHVYWYRQLPEEGLKFMVYLQKENIIDESGMPKERFSAEFPKEGPSILRIQQVVRGDSAAYFCASSPEDFSYEQYFGPGTRLTVT.

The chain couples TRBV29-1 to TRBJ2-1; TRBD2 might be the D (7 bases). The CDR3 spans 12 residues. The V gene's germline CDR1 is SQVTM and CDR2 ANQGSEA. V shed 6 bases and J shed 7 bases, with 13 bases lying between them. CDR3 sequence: CSVRGRVNEQFF. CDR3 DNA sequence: TGCAGCGTGAGGGGGAGGGTGAATGAGCAGTTCTTC.

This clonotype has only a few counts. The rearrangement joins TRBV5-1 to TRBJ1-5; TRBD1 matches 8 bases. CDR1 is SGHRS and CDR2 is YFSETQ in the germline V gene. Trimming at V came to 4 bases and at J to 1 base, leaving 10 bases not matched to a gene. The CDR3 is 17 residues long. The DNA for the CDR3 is TGCGCCAGCAGCACCGACTTACAGGGGGTCAGCAATCAGCCCCAGCATTTT. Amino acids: CASSTDLQGVSNQPQHF.

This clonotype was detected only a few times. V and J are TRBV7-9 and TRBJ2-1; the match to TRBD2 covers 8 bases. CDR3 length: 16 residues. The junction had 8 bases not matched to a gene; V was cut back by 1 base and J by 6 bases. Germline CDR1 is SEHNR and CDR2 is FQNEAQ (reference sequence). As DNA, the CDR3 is TGTGCCAGCAGCTTAGGATTCCAGCGGGAGCCCAATGAGCAGTTCTTC. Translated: CASSLGFQREPNEQFF.

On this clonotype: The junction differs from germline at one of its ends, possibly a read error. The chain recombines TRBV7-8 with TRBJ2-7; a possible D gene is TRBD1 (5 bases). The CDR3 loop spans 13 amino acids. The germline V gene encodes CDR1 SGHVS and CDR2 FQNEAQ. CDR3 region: CASRLGEGYEQYF. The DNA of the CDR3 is TGTGCCAGCAGATTAGGGGAAGGCTACGAGCAGTACTTC.

The CDR3 spells CASSVGGIKPLHF. CDR3 nucleotides: TGTGCCAGCAGCGTAGGGGGGATAAAACCCCTCCACTTT. This chain connects TRBV9 to TRBJ1-6; tentatively, D is TRBD1 (5 bases). CDR1 is SGDLS and CDR2 is YYNGEE in the germline V gene. The CDR3 has 13 residues. V lost 0 bases and J 12 bases, leaving 10 bases between the germline ends.

The CDR3, as DNA: TGCGCCAGCAGCTTGGAGGGACTAGCGAGGAATGAGCAGTTCTTC. Translation gives CASSLEGLARNEQFF. The chain couples TRBV5-1 to TRBJ2-1, with 10 bases lining up with TRBD2. Germline assignment: CDR1 SGHRS and CDR2 YFSETQ. Unmatched junction bases numbered 4, after V lost 0 bases and J lost 7 bases. CDR3 size: 15 residues.